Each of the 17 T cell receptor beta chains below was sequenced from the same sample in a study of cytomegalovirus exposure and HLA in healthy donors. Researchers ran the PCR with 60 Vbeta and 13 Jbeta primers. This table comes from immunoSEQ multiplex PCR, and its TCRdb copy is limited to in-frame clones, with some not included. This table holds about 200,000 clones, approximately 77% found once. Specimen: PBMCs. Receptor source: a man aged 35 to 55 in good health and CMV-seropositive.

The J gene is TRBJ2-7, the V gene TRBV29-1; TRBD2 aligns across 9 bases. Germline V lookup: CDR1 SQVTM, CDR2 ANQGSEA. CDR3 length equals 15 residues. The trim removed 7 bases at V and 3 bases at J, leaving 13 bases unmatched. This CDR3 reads CSGGGGRGDNYEQYF. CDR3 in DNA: TGCAGCGGCGGGGGGGGCAGGGGGGATAACTACGAGCAGTACTTC.

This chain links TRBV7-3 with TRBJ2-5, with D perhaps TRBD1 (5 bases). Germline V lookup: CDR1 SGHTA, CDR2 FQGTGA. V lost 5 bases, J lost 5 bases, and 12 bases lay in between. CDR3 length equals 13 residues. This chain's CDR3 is CASSPQGKETQYF. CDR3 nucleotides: TGTGCCAGCAGCCCTCAGGGAAAGGAGACCCAGTACTTC. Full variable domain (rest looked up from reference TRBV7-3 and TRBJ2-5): GAGVSQTPSNKVTEKGKYVELRCDPISGHTALYWYRQSLGQGPEFLIYFQGTGAADDSGLPNDRFFAVRPEGSVSTLKIQRTERGDSAVYLCASSPQGKETQYFGPGTRLLVL.

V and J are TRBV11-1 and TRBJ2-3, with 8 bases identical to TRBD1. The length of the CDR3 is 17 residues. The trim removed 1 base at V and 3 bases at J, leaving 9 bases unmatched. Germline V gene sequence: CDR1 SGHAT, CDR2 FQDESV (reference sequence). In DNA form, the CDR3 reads TGTGCCAGCAGCTTAGATTATGCAGGGGGCGGGACAGATACGCAGTATTTT. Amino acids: CASSLDYAGGGTDTQYF.

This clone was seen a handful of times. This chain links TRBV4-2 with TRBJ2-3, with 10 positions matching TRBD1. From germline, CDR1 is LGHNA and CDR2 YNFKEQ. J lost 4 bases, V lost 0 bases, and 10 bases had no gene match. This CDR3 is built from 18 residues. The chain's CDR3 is CASSQERWTGGSADTQYF. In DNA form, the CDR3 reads TGTGCCAGCAGCCAAGAGAGATGGACAGGGGGTTCGGCAGATACGCAGTATTTT.

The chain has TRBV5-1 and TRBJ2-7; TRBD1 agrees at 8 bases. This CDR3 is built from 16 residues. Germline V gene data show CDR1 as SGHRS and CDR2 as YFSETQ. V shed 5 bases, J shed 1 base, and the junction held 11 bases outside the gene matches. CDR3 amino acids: CASSNGQGKRSYEQYF. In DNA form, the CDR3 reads TGCGCCAGCAGTAACGGACAGGGCAAAAGATCCTACGAGCAGTACTTC. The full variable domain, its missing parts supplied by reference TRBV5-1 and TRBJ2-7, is KAGVTQTPRYLIKTRGQQVTLSCSPISGHRSVSWYQQTPGQGLQFLFEYFSETQRNKGNFPGRFSGRQFSNSRSEMNVSTLELGDSALYLCASSNGQGKRSYEQYFGPGTRLTVT.

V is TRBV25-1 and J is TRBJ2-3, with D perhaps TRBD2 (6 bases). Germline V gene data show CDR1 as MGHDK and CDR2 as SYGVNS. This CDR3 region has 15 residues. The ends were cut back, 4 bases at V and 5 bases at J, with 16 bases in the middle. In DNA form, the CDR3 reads TGTGCCAGCAGTGCCTTCGTCCTGGGACTAGATACGCAGTATTTT. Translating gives CASSAFVLGLDTQYF.

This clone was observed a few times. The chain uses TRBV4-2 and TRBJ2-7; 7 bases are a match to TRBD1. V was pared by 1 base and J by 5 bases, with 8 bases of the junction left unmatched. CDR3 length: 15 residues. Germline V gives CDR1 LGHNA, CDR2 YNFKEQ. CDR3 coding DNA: TGTGCCAGCAGCCAAGCGACAGGGATCAGCCACGAGCAGTACTTC. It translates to CASSQATGISHEQYF.

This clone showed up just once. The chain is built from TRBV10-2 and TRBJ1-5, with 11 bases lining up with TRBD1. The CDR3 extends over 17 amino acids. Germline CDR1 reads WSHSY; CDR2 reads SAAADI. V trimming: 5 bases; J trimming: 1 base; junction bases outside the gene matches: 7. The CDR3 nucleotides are TGCGCCAGCAGTAACCGGGACAGGGGGGGGAGCAATCAGCCCCAGCATTTT. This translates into CASSNRDRGGSNQPQHF.

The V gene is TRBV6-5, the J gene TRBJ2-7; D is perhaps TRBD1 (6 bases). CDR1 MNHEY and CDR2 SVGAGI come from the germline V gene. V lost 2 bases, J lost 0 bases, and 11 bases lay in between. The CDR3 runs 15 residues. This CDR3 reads CASSYRGISSYEQYF. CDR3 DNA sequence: TGTGCCAGCAGTTACAGGGGGATCTCCTCCTACGAGCAGTACTTC.

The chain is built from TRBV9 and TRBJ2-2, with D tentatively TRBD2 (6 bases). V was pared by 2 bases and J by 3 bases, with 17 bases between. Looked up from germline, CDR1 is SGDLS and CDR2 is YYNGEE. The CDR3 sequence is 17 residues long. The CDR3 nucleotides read TGTGCCAGCAGCGTCCTCCCCGGGGGACTGGACACCGGGGAGCTGTTTTTT. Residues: CASSVLPGGLDTGELFF.

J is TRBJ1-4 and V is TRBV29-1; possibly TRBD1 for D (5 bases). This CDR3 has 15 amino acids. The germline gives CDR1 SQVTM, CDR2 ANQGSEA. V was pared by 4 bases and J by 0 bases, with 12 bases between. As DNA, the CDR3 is TGCAGCGTTGGGAGGGACGGCACAACTAATGAAAAACTGTTTTTT. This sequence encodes CSVGRDGTTNEKLFF.

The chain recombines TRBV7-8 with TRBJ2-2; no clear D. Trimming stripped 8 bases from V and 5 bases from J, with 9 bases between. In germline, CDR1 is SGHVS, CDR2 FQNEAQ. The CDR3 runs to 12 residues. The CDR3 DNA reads TGTGCCAGCCTTGCTCGGACCGGGGAGCTGTTTTTT. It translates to CASLARTGELFF.

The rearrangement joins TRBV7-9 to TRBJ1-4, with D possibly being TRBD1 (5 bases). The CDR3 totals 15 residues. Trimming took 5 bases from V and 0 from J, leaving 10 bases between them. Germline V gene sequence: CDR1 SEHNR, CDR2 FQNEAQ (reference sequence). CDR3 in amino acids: CASSVQGATNEKLFF. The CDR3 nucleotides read TGTGCCAGCAGCGTGCAGGGTGCAACTAATGAAAAACTGTTTTTT.

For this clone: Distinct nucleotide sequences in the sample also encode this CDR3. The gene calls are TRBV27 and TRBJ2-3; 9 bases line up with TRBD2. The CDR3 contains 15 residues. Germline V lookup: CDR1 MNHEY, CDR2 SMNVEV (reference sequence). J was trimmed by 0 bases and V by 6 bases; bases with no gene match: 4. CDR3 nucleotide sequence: TGTGCCAGCAGCGGGACTAGCTGGAGCACAGATACGCAGTATTTT. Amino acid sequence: CASSGTSWSTDTQYF.

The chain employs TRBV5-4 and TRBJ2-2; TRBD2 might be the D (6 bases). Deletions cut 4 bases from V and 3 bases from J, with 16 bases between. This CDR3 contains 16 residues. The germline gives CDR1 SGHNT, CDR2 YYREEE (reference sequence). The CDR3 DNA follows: TGTGCCAGCAGCGAATCCGGGAGAGGCCACACCGGGGAGCTGTTTTTT. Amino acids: CASSESGRGHTGELFF.

CDR3 coding DNA: TGTGCCAGCAGTACCAGGGTGTCCAATGAGCAGTTCTTC. It codes for CASSTRVSNEQFF. The chain couples TRBV28 to TRBJ2-1, with TRBD1 as a possible D gene (5 bases). Between the trimmed V and J ends, which lost 5 bases and 6 bases, there was a span of 11 bases. The CDR3 spans 13 residues. Germline values: CDR1 MDHEN, CDR2 SYDVKM. The whole variable domain, filled in from reference TRBV28 and TRBJ2-1, reads DVKVTQSSRYLVKRTGEKVFLECVQDMDHENMFWYRQDPGLGLRLIYFSYDVKMKEKGDIPEGYSVSREKKERFSLILESASTNQTSMYLCASSTRVSNEQFFGPGTRLTVL.

The CDR3 here is CASSPTPAGWREQYF. The CDR3 DNA follows: TGTGCCAGCAGCCCCACGCCCGCGGGTTGGCGGGAGCAGTACTTC. This rearrangement joins TRBV6-6 to TRBJ2-7, with D possibly matching TRBD2 (5 bases). Germline V gene sequence: CDR1 MNHNY, CDR2 SVGAGI (reference sequence). Trimming left V 6 bases short and J 7 bases short, with 22 bases between. The CDR3 runs to 15 residues.